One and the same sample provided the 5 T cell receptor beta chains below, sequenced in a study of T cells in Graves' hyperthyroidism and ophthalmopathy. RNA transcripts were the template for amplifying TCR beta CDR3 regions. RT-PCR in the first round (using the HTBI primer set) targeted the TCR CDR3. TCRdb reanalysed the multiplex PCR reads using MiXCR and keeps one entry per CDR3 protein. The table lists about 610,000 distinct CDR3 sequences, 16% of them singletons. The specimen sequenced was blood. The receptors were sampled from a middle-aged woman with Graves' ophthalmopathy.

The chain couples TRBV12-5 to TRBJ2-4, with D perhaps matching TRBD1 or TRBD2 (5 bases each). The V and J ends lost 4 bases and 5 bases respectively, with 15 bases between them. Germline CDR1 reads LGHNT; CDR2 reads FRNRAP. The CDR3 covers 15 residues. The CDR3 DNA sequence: TGTGCTAGTGGTTCCTTAACCGGGACCGAAAACATTCAGTACTTC. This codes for CASGSLTGTENIQYF.

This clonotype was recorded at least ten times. CDR3: CSASVPGLAHDGIKNIQYF. The CDR3 DNA reads as TGCAGTGCTAGTGTTCCCGGACTAGCGCATGACGGTATTAAGAACATTCAGTACTTC. The chain recombines TRBV20-1 with TRBJ2-4, with TRBD2 identical over 9 bases. The trim removed 3 bases at V and 7 bases at J, leaving 22 bases unmatched. The CDR3 has 19 amino acids. Germline V gene data show CDR1 as DFQATT and CDR2 as SNEGSKA (reference sequence).

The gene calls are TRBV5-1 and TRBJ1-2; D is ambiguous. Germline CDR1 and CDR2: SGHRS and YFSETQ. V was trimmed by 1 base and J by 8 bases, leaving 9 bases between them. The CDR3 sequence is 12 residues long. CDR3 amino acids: CASSLPDSGYTF. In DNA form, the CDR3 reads TGCGCCAGCAGCTTGCCCGATAGCGGCTACACCTTC.

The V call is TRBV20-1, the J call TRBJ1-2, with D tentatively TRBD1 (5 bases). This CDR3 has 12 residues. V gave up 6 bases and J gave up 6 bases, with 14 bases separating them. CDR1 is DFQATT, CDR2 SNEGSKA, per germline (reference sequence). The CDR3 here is CSAAAGQHGYTF. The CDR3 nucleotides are TGCAGTGCCGCGGCAGGGCAGCATGGCTACACCTTC.

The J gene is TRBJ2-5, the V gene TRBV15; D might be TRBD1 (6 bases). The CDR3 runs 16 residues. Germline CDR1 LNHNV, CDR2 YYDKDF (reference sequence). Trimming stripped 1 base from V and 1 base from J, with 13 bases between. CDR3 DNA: TGTGCCACCAGCAGAGCAAATCGACAGGCCCAAGAGACCCAGTACTTC. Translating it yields CATSRANRQAQETQYF.